Here is one T cell receptor beta chain with its context. The data stem from a study of blood T cell repertoires in COVID-19. Study as a whole: Whether acute or convalescent, the COVID-19 samples came from the United States, Italy and Spain. PBMCs, B-cell-depleted T cells, or T cells were the source of the cDNA or gDNA that made up the material.

Study processing details: Using reference gene primer amplification, nucleated cell counts were estimated. Sequencing was performed with immunoSEQ multiplex PCR; in TCRdb, only in-frame clones are kept and a portion is missing. Clone size and V and J calls were adopted from that table, with D and trimming inferred from the DNA. The data show 95,000 to 130,000 clones, approximately 84% seen once. The germline V gene encodes CDR1 DFQATT and CDR2 SNEGSKA (reference sequence). Trimming cost V 3 bases and J 3 bases; bases outside gene matches: 7. The CDR3 has 15 amino acids. The source is a man between 70 and 80 years old with active or convalescent COVID-19. Sequenced input: peripheral blood. V and J are TRBV20-1 and TRBJ2-1, with 8 bases lining up with TRBD2. This CDR3 is CSASRLAIGYNEQFF. In nucleotides, the CDR3 is TGCAGTGCTAGTCGACTAGCGATTGGCTACAATGAGCAGTTCTTC.